This T cell receptor (beta chain) was retrieved from a study of graft-versus-host responses after intestinal transplantation. The sample holds one count of this clone. No antigen is known for it. Only in-frame clones appear in the TCRdb table, and some are missing; sequencing was by immunoSEQ multiplex PCR. The sample records tens of thousands of clones, approximately 92% being singletons. This CDR3 spans 17 amino acids. The V segment lost 5 bases and the J segment 8 bases; nucleotides outside the gene matches: 14. Germline V gene lookup returns CDR1 SGHTA and CDR2 FQGNSA. The chain employs TRBV7-2 and TRBJ2-2; 10 positions agree with TRBD2. Specimen: unstimulated CD4+ T cells sorted from spleen or lymph node cells, collected before intestinal transplant. This sequence originates from a human donor who received an intestinal transplant. The CDR3 loop reads CASSRGGLAYPVGELFF. The DNA of the CDR3 is TGTGCCAGCAGCCGAGGGGGACTAGCGTATCCGGTAGGGGAGCTGTTTTTT.